The 17 T cell receptor beta chains below all came from one sample that was sequenced in a study of T-cell memory formation after mild COVID-19. Via MiXCR, TCRdb re-called the 5' RACE reads, giving one row per CDR3 protein. The sample shows roughly 550,000 distinct CDR3 sequences, 20% of them seen only once. The specimen was PBMCs or a T cell subset sorted from them (not recorded which). These receptors all come from an adult woman who had mild COVID-19 (a few samples of this study predate the infection). Cell type and time point are not known.

There are a few counts of this clonotype. The gene calls are TRBV19 and TRBJ1-2; D is possibly TRBD1 (6 bases). Germline CDR1 LNHDA, CDR2 SQIVND (reference sequence). V was shortened by 6 bases and J by 6 bases, with 14 bases between the two germline ends. This CDR3 is 13 amino acids long. The CDR3 nucleotides are TGTGCCAGTAGCCGGGGGCTGTCCGATGGCTACACCTTC. Amino acids: CASSRGLSDGYTF.

This clonotype appeared many times. V is TRBV7-7 and J is TRBJ2-3; D is perhaps TRBD1 (7 bases). Germline loops: CDR1 SSHAT, CDR2 FNYEAQ (reference sequence). The germline V and J ends were trimmed by 8 bases and 6 bases, with 21 bases remaining between them. CDR3 length: 15 amino acids. In DNA, the CDR3 is TGTGCCAGCGGAATGGGGGGCAGGGGGATGGATACGCAGTATTTT. Its protein product is CASGMGGRGMDTQYF.

This chain links TRBV5-7 with TRBJ2-5; TRBD2 aligns across 12 bases. TRBV5-7 carries the ORF label, with uncertain function. The CDR3 totals 18 residues. Trimming removed 2 bases from V and 4 bases from J; junction bases left unmatched: 12. The chain's CDR3 is CASSFFLAGGPGRETQYF. CDR3 DNA sequence: TGTGCCAGCAGCTTTTTCCTAGCGGGGGGGCCGGGTCGAGAGACCCAGTACTTC.

This clonotype was picked up a small number of times. The chain carries TRBV6-2 or TRBV6-3 and TRBJ2-7; 7 bases are shared with TRBD2. CDR3 size: 17 residues. Germline loops: CDR1 MNHEY, CDR2 SVGEGT. Germline trimming cut 2 bases from V and 1 base from J; bases unmatched to any gene: 11. Here the CDR3 DNA reads TGTGCCAGCAGTTACGTGCTAGCGGTCACCTATTCCTACGAGCAGTACTTC. This translates into CASSYVLAVTYSYEQYF.

The chain has TRBV27 and TRBJ2-3, with D perhaps TRBD1 or TRBD2 (5 bases each). The V gene's germline CDR1 is MNHEY and CDR2 SMNVEV (reference sequence). V lost 3 bases, J lost 4 bases, and 17 bases lay in between. CDR3 size: 16 residues. The CDR3 spells CASSFEGRVRSDTQYF. The CDR3 DNA reads TGTGCCAGCAGTTTTGAGGGGCGAGTTAGGTCAGATACGCAGTATTTT.

The chain uses TRBV9 and TRBJ2-1, with D unresolved. The V and J ends lost 3 bases and 3 bases respectively, with 4 bases between them. From germline, CDR1 is SGDLS and CDR2 YYNGEE. The CDR3 covers 12 residues. CDR3 sequence: CASSAIYNEQFF. CDR3 bases: TGTGCCAGCAGCGCAATCTACAATGAGCAGTTCTTC.

This clonotype was counted only a few times. J is TRBJ2-7 and V is TRBV12-3 or TRBV12-4; 7 bases line up with TRBD1. The CDR3 extends over 15 amino acids. Trimming cost V 4 bases and J 0 bases; bases outside gene matches: 6. The CDR3 nucleotides are TGTGCCAGCAGTTACAGGGGCTCAAGCTCCTACGAGCAGTACTTC. It yields the protein CASSYRGSSSYEQYF.

This clonotype has more than one count but fewer than ten. J is TRBJ2-3 and V is TRBV12-3 or TRBV12-4; 9 bases match TRBD2. This CDR3 region has 15 residues. V lost 6 bases to trimming and J lost 5 bases; unmatched junction nucleotides: 9. This chain's CDR3 is CASRPLAGAGDTQYF. The CDR3 DNA reads TGTGCCAGCAGACCATTAGCGGGAGCAGGAGATACGCAGTATTTT.

CDR3 in DNA: TGCGCCAGCAGCCTCGACCGGGCGGGAGCTAACAATGAGCAGTTCTTC. This encodes CASSLDRAGANNEQFF. The rearrangement uses TRBV5-1 and TRBJ2-1, with TRBD2 identical over 7 bases. Germline CDR1 reads SGHRS; CDR2 reads YFSETQ. Losses at the gene ends were 4 bases for V and 5 bases for J; bases not matched to a gene: 12. The CDR3 has 16 amino acids.

The chain links TRBV7-9 to TRBJ1-6, with D perhaps TRBD1 (5 bases). Germline values: CDR1 SEHNR, CDR2 FQNEAQ (reference sequence). The CDR3 is made up of 17 amino acids. Trimming stripped 3 bases from V and 9 bases from J, with 21 bases between. This chain's CDR3 is CASSFVLGDPLSSPLHF. In DNA, the CDR3 is TGTGCCAGCAGCTTCGTGTTGGGGGACCCCCTGAGTTCACCCCTCCACTTT.

About this clonotype: Compared with germline, one end of the junction differs, possibly owing to a read error. J is TRBJ1-2 and V is TRBV18; possibly TRBD1 for D (5 bases). The germline CDR1 and CDR2 sequences are KGHSH and LQKENI. CDR3 length: 14 amino acids. In nucleotides, the CDR3 is TGTGCAAGCTCACCTGCAGGGATTAACTATGGCTACACCTTC. This encodes CASSPAGINYGYTF.

This chain links TRBV7-8 with TRBJ2-1; 11 bases agree with TRBD1. Trimming at V came to 8 bases and at J to 7 bases, leaving 10 bases not matched to a gene. Germline-derived CDR1 and CDR2 are SGHVS and FQNEAQ. The CDR3 is 15 residues long. The CDR3 DNA reads as TGTGCCAGCGGAATAGGACAGGGGGCGTCTAATGAGCAGTTCTTC. Translated, it gives CASGIGQGASNEQFF.

The rearrangement uses TRBV5-1 and TRBJ2-3; the D is unclear. This CDR3 has 15 residues. Germline V CDR1 and CDR2: SGHRS, YFSETQ. V was cut by 0 bases and J by 5 bases, with 13 bases left in between. CDR3 region: CASSLVGVGKDTQYF. CDR3 in DNA: TGCGCCAGCAGCTTGGTTGGGGTGGGCAAAGATACGCAGTATTTT.

This clonotype was found a few times. This sequence joins TRBV4-2 and TRBJ1-2; TRBD1 might be the D (6 bases). Germline CDR1 LGHNA, CDR2 YNFKEQ. The germline V and J ends were trimmed by 4 bases and 2 bases, with 20 bases remaining between them. This CDR3 is built from 17 residues. The CDR3 DNA follows: TGTGCCAGCAGCCTCCGGAAGTGGACAGATGAAAACTATGGCTACACCTTC. Translated: CASSLRKWTDENYGYTF.

The table lists this clonotype with a few counts. The V and J genes are TRBV13 and TRBJ2-3; 10 nucleotides align to TRBD2. Germline CDR1 and CDR2: PRHDT and FYEKMQ (reference sequence). The CDR3 length is 16 residues. V shed 1 base, J shed 3 bases, and the junction held 4 bases outside the gene matches. DNA of the CDR3: TGTGCCAGCAGCTTAGTTGCGGGACTAGCGACAGATACGCAGTATTTT. Translated, it gives CASSLVAGLATDTQYF.

This clonotype was seen only a few times. The chain recombines TRBV7-2 with TRBJ1-6, with a possible D match to TRBD1 (6 bases). Germline V gives CDR1 SGHTA, CDR2 FQGNSA. With 4 bases removed from V and 7 bases from J, the gap between germline ends came to 14 bases. There are 15 residues in the CDR3. The CDR3 DNA is TGTGCCAGCAGCTATCGGACAGCCTCGAATTCACCCCTCCACTTT. Protein product: CASSYRTASNSPLHF.

This sequence joins TRBV7-2 and TRBJ2-2, with 11 bases fitting TRBD2. Trimming cost V 5 bases and J 4 bases; bases outside gene matches: 6. Per the germline V gene, CDR1 is SGHTA and CDR2 is FQGNSA. CDR3 length equals 16 residues. CDR3 bases: TGTGCCAGCAGCCTTAGCGGGAGGGCGGGCACCGGGGAGCTGTTTTTT. Its protein is CASSLSGRAGTGELFF. The variable domain in full, with the rest retrieved from reference TRBV7-2 and TRBJ2-2, is GAGVSQSPSNKVTEKGKDVELRCDPISGHTALYWYRQSLGQGLEFLIYFQGNSAPDKSGLPSDRFSAERTGGSVSTLTIQRTQQEDSAVYLCASSLSGRAGTGELFFGEGSRLTVL.